This T cell receptor beta chain was captured in a study of T cell responses to AZD1222 COVID-19 vaccine. Notes on the study in general: The study identified only five to seven AZD1222 recipients as seropositive at baseline. A reported finding is that nearly half of spike-specific TCRs target unmutated variant regions. Across the whole spike, CD4 TCRs peaked at regions 160-218 and 743-854.

As concerns this clone: The antigen is undetermined.

TCRdb's table, derived via immunoSEQ multiplex PCR, lists solely in-frame clones and lacks some. Seen here are under 200,000 clones, 90% observed once, and the top ten hold approximately 1.5%. Between the trimmed V and J ends, which lost 0 bases and 6 bases, there was a span of 8 bases. The CDR3 contains 12 residues. Per the germline V gene, CDR1 is GTSNPN and CDR2 is SVGIG (reference sequence). This TCR came from an adult in good health. This material consisted of peripheral blood, taken on day 0 of AZD1222 vaccination. The chain is built from TRBV30 and TRBJ1-1; D gene unclear. DNA for the CDR3: TGTGCCTGGAGTGTACTGGTAGCTGAAGCTTTCTTT. Protein: CAWSVLVAEAFF. The variable domain in full, with the rest retrieved from reference TRBV30 and TRBJ1-1, is SQTIHQWPATLVQPVGSPLSLECTVEGTSNPNLYWYRQAAGRGLQLLFYSVGIGQISSEVPQNLSASRPQDRQFILSSKKLLLSDSGFYLCAWSVLVAEAFFGQGTRLTVV.